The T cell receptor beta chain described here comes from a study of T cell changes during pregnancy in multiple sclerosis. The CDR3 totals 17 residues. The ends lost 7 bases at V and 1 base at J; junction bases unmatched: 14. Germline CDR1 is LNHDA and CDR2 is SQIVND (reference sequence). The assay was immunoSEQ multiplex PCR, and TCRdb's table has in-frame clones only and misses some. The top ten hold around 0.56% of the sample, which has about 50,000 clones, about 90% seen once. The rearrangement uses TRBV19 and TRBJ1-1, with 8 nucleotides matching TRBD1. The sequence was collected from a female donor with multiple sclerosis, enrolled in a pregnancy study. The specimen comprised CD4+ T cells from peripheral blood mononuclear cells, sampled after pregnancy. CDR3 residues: CASTPLGTGPRNTEAFF. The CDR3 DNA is TGTGCCAGTACCCCACTGGGGACAGGACCTAGGAACACTGAAGCTTTCTTT.